This TCR beta chain was obtained from a study of blood T cell repertoires in COVID-19 (dated by TCRdb to the early 2020s). A note on the overall study: Samples from collaborators originated in the United States, Italy and Spain and spanned both the acute and convalescent phases of COVID-19. The repertoires were released in a freely available public database intended as a resource for research on the immune response to SARS-CoV-2. HLA class I and class II types, where available, came from metadata supplied by the sample provider rather than from assay-based typing. The samples were drawn from the first 160 participants of the ongoing ImmuneRACE study and from 950 to 1,500 subjects provided by 6 global collaborators. Deeply sampled blood TCRbeta repertoires from subjects exposed to, actively infected with, or recovered from COVID-19 were included in the dataset. The prospective study material was composed of cDNA or gDNA derived from T cells, B-cell-depleted T cells, or PBMCs. The sample metadata nearly always contained a de-identified subject ID, COVID-19 status, age in years and sex.

TCRbeta CDR3 regions were amplified from genomic DNA by means of the immunoSEQ Assay, a bias-controlled multiplex PCR. The authors processed their data as follows. The number of nucleated cells in each sample was estimated from the amplification of reference gene primers within the assay. Sequence reads were collapsed and filtered to measure the absolute abundance of every unique TCRbeta CDR3 rearrangement. Productive Simpson clonality was computed per sample as the square root of Simpson's diversity index over productive rearrangements. Not all clones reach the TCRdb copy of this immuneACCESS table, which keeps in-frame sequences only. Checked studies attribute under half of the gap to unresolved V genes and leave the rest unexplained. V and J calls and clone size follow that table, whereas D and trimming were derived from the DNA. This sample lists 300,000 to 400,000 clones; roughly 90% were detected once. Under 4.5% of the sample goes to the ten largest clones.

CDR1 is given as MGHRA and CDR2 as YSYEKL, both from the germline V gene. Its CDR3 holds 16 amino acids, cysteine through phenylalanine. Only CDR3 DNA remains: 48 bases, in frame from the first base. At the junction V is shortened by 5 bases and J by 5 bases; bases outside the gene matches: 12. Collaborating institutions collected whole blood in K2EDTA tubes following their own protocols. For TCRbeta analysis, collaborator samples were shipped as frozen whole blood, as isolated PBMCs, or as DNA extracted from either sample type. About this clone itself: It has no known antigen specificity. Per-base quality was not reported, and no clone a single base away is much larger than it.

Broader findings and caveats from the paper: The quantity of clinical and demographic metadata differed by source and by participant and was supplied without curation.

This chain is built from TRBV4-1 and TRBJ2-5, and 9 junctional nucleotides match TRBD2. Sample: peripheral blood. The source is a woman between 50 and 59 years old with active or convalescent COVID-19. The nucleotide sequence reads TGCGCCAGCAGCAGACGGACTAGCGATTTCGGGGAGACCCAGTACTTC. Protein translation: CASSRRTSDFGETQYF.